This T cell receptor beta chain was found in a study of blood T cell repertoires in COVID-19. Study-wide context: Researchers got acute and convalescent COVID-19 samples from the United States, Italy and Spain. PBMCs, B-cell-depleted T cells, or T cells were the source of the cDNA or gDNA that made up the material.

Source study methods: Quantification of nucleated cells was approximated via reference gene primer amplification. Libraries were prepared by immunoSEQ multiplex PCR; TCRdb keeps only in-frame clonotypes and omits some of them. V, J and clone size are taken as reported in that table, and D and trimming were inferred from the DNA itself. The data hold 150,000 to 200,000 clones, with approximately 91% observed a single time. The CDR3 is made up of 14 amino acids. Germline values: CDR1 MNHEY, CDR2 SMNVEV (reference sequence). The trim removed 10 bases at V and 7 bases at J, leaving 12 bases unmatched. Material: peripheral blood. The TCR was taken from a man between 65 and 79 years old with active or convalescent COVID-19. The chain combines TRBV27 with TRBJ2-1, with 8 bases aligning to TRBD2. The CDR3 nucleotides read TGTGCCACCAGGGGCGGGAGGATGAATAATGAGCAGTTCTTC. Protein product: CATRGGRMNNEQFF.